The 11 T cell receptor beta chains reported below all come from one sample, sequenced in a study of blood T cell repertoires in COVID-19. Measured with immunoSEQ multiplex PCR; TCRdb has only the in-frame clones, and not every one. Here the sample spans about 210,000 clones, about 86% being singletons. Sequenced input: PBMCs or T cells enriched from blood (not recorded which). These receptor sequences come from a woman between 40 and 50 years old in a cohort exposed to, infected with or recovered from COVID-19 (not recorded which).

The chain joins TRBV6-2 or TRBV6-3 to TRBJ2-1, with TRBD2 matching 7 bases. Looked up from germline, CDR1 is MNHEY and CDR2 is SVGEGT. This CDR3 region has 15 residues. Trimming cost V 6 bases and J 6 bases; bases outside gene matches: 11. CDR3 region: CASSPWTRSLNEQFF. The DNA for the CDR3 is TGTGCCAGCAGCCCCTGGACTAGGTCTCTCAATGAGCAGTTCTTC.

The chain employs TRBV2 and TRBJ2-7; 7 nucleotides agree with TRBD2. This CDR3 is built from 14 residues. The junction had 8 bases not matched to a gene; V was cut back by 6 bases and J by 3 bases. Germline V gene sequence: CDR1 SNHLY, CDR2 FYNNEI. CDR3 nucleotides: TGTGCCAGCAGGGGGGGGACTACCATCTACGAGCAGTACTTC. It is translated as CASRGGTTIYEQYF.

The chain is built from TRBV11-2 and TRBJ1-2; TRBD1 aligns across 8 bases. CDR3 length: 14 residues. V dropped 5 bases and J dropped 8; count of bases not matched to a gene: 10. The germline gives CDR1 SGHAT, CDR2 FQNNGV. CDR3 nucleotides: TGTGCCAGCAGCCAAACCCGGACAGGGAGCGGCTACACCTTC. Its translation: CASSQTRTGSGYTF. Looking up the rest from reference TRBV11-2 and TRBJ1-2 gives the full variable domain: EAGVAQSPRYKIIEKRQSVAFWCNPISGHATLYWYQQILGQGPKLLIQFQNNGVVDDSQLPKDRFSAERLKGVDSTLKIQPAKLEDSAVYLCASSQTRTGSGYTFGSGTRLTVV.

V usage is TRBV5-6 and J usage is TRBJ2-6; 11 bases agree with TRBD1. The trim removed 5 bases at V and 2 bases at J, leaving 6 bases unmatched. Germline CDR1 SGHDT, CDR2 YYEEEE. This CDR3 is built from 17 residues. Here the CDR3 reads CASRPGTGGTGANVLTF. The CDR3, as DNA: TGTGCCAGCAGGCCCGGGACAGGGGGGACTGGGGCCAACGTCCTGACTTTC.

V is TRBV7-9 and J is TRBJ2-2; 12 bases map to TRBD2. This CDR3 is 16 amino acids long. V lost 5 bases and J lost 3; bases outside the gene matches: 4. Germline CDR1 is SEHNR and CDR2 is FQNEAQ (reference sequence). The CDR3 bases are TGTGCCAGCAGCCCCCGACTAGCGGGAGACACCGGGGAGCTGTTTTTT. Protein sequence: CASSPRLAGDTGELFF.

V usage is TRBV6-4 and J usage is TRBJ2-7; weak D call: TRBD2 (6 bases). V lost 9 bases and J lost 1, with 16 bases in between. The CDR3 spans 14 residues. CDR1 is MRHNA, CDR2 SNTAGT, per germline. In DNA, the CDR3 is TGTGCCAGGGCCGGGGACTTCCTATCCTACGAGCAGTACTTC. Its translation: CARAGDFLSYEQYF.

In its sample, this clone was seen once. V and J are TRBV28 and TRBJ2-3; 7 bases align to TRBD1. There are 16 residues in the CDR3. V lost 6 bases to trimming and J lost 0 bases; unmatched junction nucleotides: 9. Germline V gene sequence: CDR1 MDHEN, CDR2 SYDVKM. CDR3 sequence reads: CASSPRGTDSTDTQYF. In DNA form, the CDR3 reads TGTGCCAGCAGCCCTAGGGGGACAGATAGCACAGATACGCAGTATTTT. Together with reference TRBV28 and TRBJ2-3, the CDR3 gives the full variable domain: DVKVTQSSRYLVKRTGEKVFLECVQDMDHENMFWYRQDPGLGLRLIYFSYDVKMKEKGDIPEGYSVSREKKERFSLILESASTNQTSMYLCASSPRGTDSTDTQYFGPGTRLTVL.

This chain uses TRBV30 with TRBJ2-1, with a weak D call TRBD2 (5 bases). V gave up 2 bases and J gave up 0 bases, with 8 bases separating them. The CDR3 is made up of 14 amino acids. CDR1 GTSNPN and CDR2 SVGIG come from the germline V gene (reference sequence). CDR3 nucleotide sequence: TGTGCCTGGAGTCCGGGGAACTCCTACAATGAGCAGTTCTTC. The encoded protein is CAWSPGNSYNEQFF.

This clone has a single count. As DNA, the CDR3 is TGCGCCAGCAGCCCCCGTGGACTAGCGGGAGGGTCAGATACGCAGTATTTT. Protein sequence: CASSPRGLAGGSDTQYF. This chain joins TRBV5-1 and TRBJ2-3; 15 nucleotides agree with TRBD2. This CDR3 region has 17 residues. CDR1 is SGHRS, CDR2 YFSETQ, per germline. The junction had 7 bases not matched to a gene; V was cut back by 4 bases and J by 4 bases.

The rearrangement uses TRBV5-8 and TRBJ2-1, with 11 bases lining up with TRBD2. Trimming removed 1 base from V and 2 bases from J; junction bases left unmatched: 5. Looked up from germline, CDR1 is SGHTS and CDR2 is YDEGEE. The CDR3 sequence is 17 residues long. The CDR3 DNA reads as TGTGCCAGCAGCTTGCAAACTAGCGGGAGCCCCTACAATGAGCAGTTCTTC. Protein: CASSLQTSGSPYNEQFF. The complete variable domain, with remaining parts taken from reference TRBV5-8 and TRBJ2-1, reads EAGVTQSPTHLIKTRGQQATLRCSPISGHTSVYWYQQALGLGLQFLLWYDEGEERNRGNFPPRFSGRQFPNYSSELNVNALELEDSALYLCASSLQTSGSPYNEQFFGPGTRLTVL.

V gene TRBV9 combines with J gene TRBJ1-3, with D maybe TRBD1 (6 bases). The length of the CDR3 is 12 residues. Germline V gives CDR1 SGDLS, CDR2 YYNGEE. V was pared by 3 bases and J by 5 bases, with 6 bases between. The CDR3 reads CASSGDRNTIYF. CDR3 DNA sequence: TGTGCCAGCAGCGGGGACAGAAACACCATATATTTT.